A single TCR beta chain is shown here with its context. The antigen remains undetermined. This entry belongs to a study of blood T cells in healthy people across ages. Findings and limits, study-wide: Shifts in expanded clonotypes may have been confounded by donor CMV status, which was unknown.

Then a second PCR, running roughly 6 to 11 cycles, was carried out with a sample-barcoded 5' primer and a J-beta primer mix. Carrying 12 random nucleotides, a template-switch adaptor labeled each individual cDNA molecule. Sequencing yielded, for each sample, at least 3 million paired-end reads carrying CDR3. One entry per CDR3 protein results from TCRdb running MiXCR on the 5' RACE reads. This sample carries around 1,700,000 distinct CDR3 sequences, 28% of them seen once, and the ten largest clones take 7% to 9%. The CDR3 is 15 residues long. Germline V CDR1 and CDR2: SGHAT, FQDESV (reference sequence). Trimming at V came to 1 base and at J to 4 bases, leaving 4 bases not matched to a gene.

The V gene is TRBV11-1, the J gene TRBJ1-5, with 7 bases fitting TRBD1. Material: blood. This sequence originates from a woman in her twenties or thirties in good health. This chain's CDR3 is CASSLDGTENQPQHF. The CDR3 coding sequence is TGTGCCAGCAGCTTAGATGGGACAGAGAATCAGCCCCAGCATTTT. The variable domain in full, completed from reference TRBV11-1 and TRBJ1-5, reads EAEVAQSPRYKITEKSQAVAFWCDPISGHATLYWYRQILGQGPELLVQFQDESVVDDSQLPKDRFSAERLKGVDSTLKIQPAELGDSAMYLCASSLDGTENQPQHFGDGTRLSIL.